One and the same sample provided the 32 T cell receptor beta chains below, sequenced in a study of T cell responses to AZD1222 COVID-19 vaccine. Sequencing was performed with immunoSEQ multiplex PCR; in TCRdb, only in-frame clones are kept and a portion is missing. Of 120,000 to 150,000 clones listed, 91% are singletons. The sample consisted of peripheral blood, taken 28 days after the second AZD1222 dose. These receptor sequences come from an adult who received the AZD1222 COVID-19 vaccine.

There are a few counts of this clone. The rearrangement joins TRBV3-1 (or the pseudogene TRBV3-2) to TRBJ1-5; 9 bases align to TRBD1. The CDR3 contains 15 residues. Germline V gene sequence: CDR1 LGHDT, CDR2 YNNKEL (reference sequence). Unmatched junction bases numbered 7, after V lost 4 bases and J lost 6 bases. DNA of the CDR3: TGTGCCAGCAGCCGGGACGGGACAGGGTCTCAGCCCCAGCATTTT. Amino acids: CASSRDGTGSQPQHF.

This chain links TRBV30 with TRBJ2-5; the match to TRBD1 covers 9 bases. Germline V gene sequence: CDR1 GTSNPN, CDR2 SVGIG (reference sequence). The CDR3 consists of 15 residues. V lost 2 bases and J lost 4; bases outside the gene matches: 8. Written as DNA, the CDR3 is TGTGCCTGGAGTCAACCCGGGACAGGGCGAGAGACCCAGTACTTC. Protein product: CAWSQPGTGRETQYF.

V gene TRBV5-5 combines with J gene TRBJ2-2; 14 bases are a match to TRBD2. Germline CDR1 SGHKS, CDR2 YYEKEE (reference sequence). Trimming took 3 bases from V and 5 from J; bases not matched to a gene: 9. This CDR3 comprises 18 residues. The chain's CDR3 is CASSSGGLAGVGTGELFF. The CDR3 DNA follows: TGTGCCAGCAGCTCAGGGGGACTAGCGGGAGTTGGTACCGGGGAGCTGTTTTTT.

The chain joins TRBV6-5 to TRBJ2-3; D uncertain. Per germline, CDR1 MNHEY and CDR2 SVGAGI. This CDR3 comprises 13 residues. V lost 0 bases, J lost 6 bases, and 7 bases lay in between. This CDR3 reads CASSYSHGDTQYF. In DNA form, the CDR3 reads TGTGCCAGCAGTTACTCGCACGGCGATACGCAGTATTTT.

This clone was found once. The V call is TRBV19, the J call TRBJ2-7; TRBD2 matches 8 bases. The CDR3 sequence is 16 residues long. Trimming at V came to 6 bases and at J to 4 bases, leaving 14 bases not matched to a gene. The germline V gene encodes CDR1 LNHDA and CDR2 SQIVND (reference sequence). The CDR3 DNA follows: TGTGCCAGTAGCAGTCTATGGGCGGGAGGCCGATACGAGCAGTACTTC. Encoded protein: CASSSLWAGGRYEQYF.

The chain uses TRBV7-6 and TRBJ1-1; D perhaps matches TRBD1 (6 bases). Deletions cut 5 bases from V and 0 bases from J, with 16 bases between. This CDR3 comprises 16 residues. CDR1 is SGHVS and CDR2 is FNYEAQ in the germline V gene. The CDR3 spells CASSPAGGAVNTEAFF. The CDR3 DNA reads as TGTGCCAGCAGCCCGGCGGGGGGCGCGGTGAACACTGAAGCTTTCTTT.

V usage is TRBV3-1 (or the pseudogene TRBV3-2) and J usage is TRBJ1-5; D gene unclear. V was cut by 1 base and J by 5 bases, with 9 bases left in between. The CDR3 loop spans 14 amino acids. Germline V gene data show CDR1 as LGHDT and CDR2 as YNNKEL (reference sequence). The CDR3 loop reads CASSQVSGDQPQHF. The CDR3 bases are TGTGCCAGCAGCCAAGTAAGTGGGGATCAGCCCCAGCATTTT.

The chain links TRBV7-2 to TRBJ2-5, with a tentative D call TRBD2 (7 bases). V lost 1 base and J lost 5, with 14 bases in between. The length of the CDR3 is 15 residues. Germline CDR1 SGHTA, CDR2 FQGNSA. CDR3 sequence: CASSLDRGAGETQYF. CDR3 in DNA: TGTGCCAGCAGCTTAGACCGGGGGGCCGGGGAGACCCAGTACTTC.

The chain recombines TRBV6-5 with TRBJ2-7; no reliable D call. The V end was cut by 6 bases, the J end by 0 bases, with 12 bases between. CDR1 is MNHEY and CDR2 is SVGAGI in the germline V gene. This CDR3 is 14 amino acids long. This CDR3 reads CASSAPLPSYEQYF. The CDR3 bases are TGTGCCAGCAGCGCCCCACTCCCCTCCTACGAGCAGTACTTC.

This sequence joins TRBV6-4 and TRBJ1-2; D may be TRBD1 (5 bases). The CDR3 is 13 residues long. Trimming pared 1 base from V and 5 bases from J, leaving 8 bases between. Germline values: CDR1 MRHNA, CDR2 SNTAGT. The CDR3 region has the DNA TGTGCCAGCAGTGACTTGGGGGGGTATGGCTACACCTTC. Translation gives CASSDLGGYGYTF.

V is TRBV30 and J is TRBJ1-5, with D tentatively TRBD1 (6 bases). Trimming shortened V by 3 bases and J by 2 bases, and 11 bases separated the two germline ends. The CDR3 is 14 residues long. The germline V gene has CDR1 GTSNPN and CDR2 SVGIG (reference sequence). Here the CDR3 DNA reads TGTGCCTGGAGGGGGGCAGGGGGCAATCAGCCCCAGCATTTT. Translating it yields CAWRGAGGNQPQHF.

The rearrangement uses TRBV7-3 and TRBJ1-4; 7 nucleotides match TRBD1. CDR1 and CDR2 (germline): SGHTA, FQGTGA. The length of the CDR3 is 13 residues. V shed 3 bases, J shed 8 bases, and the junction held 3 bases outside the gene matches. CDR3 nucleotide sequence: TGTGCCAGCAGCTTGTCAGGGGGGGAAAAACTGTTTTTT. It yields the protein CASSLSGGEKLFF.

The J gene is TRBJ2-5, the V gene TRBV7-3; tentative D call: TRBD2 (5 bases). CDR1 and CDR2 from the germline V gene are SGHTA and FQGTGA. The CDR3 sequence is 16 residues long. Deletions cut 3 bases from V and 4 bases from J, with 18 bases between. In nucleotides, the CDR3 is TGTGCCAGCAGCTTTGGACCGAGGCGGGTAGGAGAGACCCAGTACTTC. It encodes CASSFGPRRVGETQYF.

The rearrangement uses TRBV6-5 and TRBJ2-7; no firm D call. CDR3 length: 13 amino acids. Trimming took off 4 bases at V and 5 bases at J, with 12 bases between the two ends. CDR1 and CDR2 (germline): MNHEY, SVGAGI. The DNA of the CDR3 is TGTGCCAGCAGTTTCATAGACCAGGACGAGCAGTACTTC. Protein product: CASSFIDQDEQYF.

A few counts support this clone. This chain uses TRBV19 with TRBJ1-1; 8 nucleotides line up with TRBD1. CDR3 size: 18 residues. The J segment lost 0 bases and the V segment lost 6 bases, leaving 15 bases of the junction unmatched. Germline V gene lookup returns CDR1 LNHDA and CDR2 SQIVND (reference sequence). The CDR3 sequence: CASSIPRWDRRLNTEAFF. CDR3 in DNA: TGTGCCAGTAGCATACCTCGTTGGGACAGGCGACTGAACACTGAAGCTTTCTTT.

V is TRBV15 and J is TRBJ2-3; the D is unclear. Germline CDR1 is LNHNV and CDR2 is YYDKDF (reference sequence). This CDR3 has 13 residues. The V gene lost 5 bases and the J gene lost 2 bases, with 8 bases spanning the gap. This CDR3 is CATSRPPTDTQYF. As DNA, the CDR3 is TGTGCCACCAGCCGGCCCCCCACAGATACGCAGTATTTT. The variable domain in full, with the rest retrieved from reference TRBV15 and TRBJ2-3, is DAMVIQNPRYQVTQFGKPVTLSCSQTLNHNVMYWYQQKSSQAPKLLFHYYDKDFNNEADTPDNFQSRRPNTSFCFLDIRSPGLGDTAMYLCATSRPPTDTQYFGPGTRLTVL.

This chain links TRBV24-1 with TRBJ2-2; possibly TRBD2 for D (7 bases). V was shortened by 9 bases and J by 0 bases, with 10 bases between the two germline ends. Germline V gene data show CDR1 as KGHDR and CDR2 as SFDVKD. The length of the CDR3 is 14 residues. CDR3 protein: CATGRGTNTGELFF. The CDR3 nucleotides read TGTGCCACCGGGAGGGGGACGAACACCGGGGAGCTGTTTTTT.

The rearrangement links TRBV18 to TRBJ1-1; possibly TRBD1 for D (6 bases). This CDR3 contains 15 residues. Trimming removed 3 bases from V and 1 base from J, with 12 bases in between. CDR1 KGHSH and CDR2 LQKENI come from the germline V gene. CDR3 sequence (DNA): TGTGCCAGCTCACCCTCCGGGACAAGGAACACTGAAGCTTTCTTT. As protein: CASSPSGTRNTEAFF.

The chain employs TRBV3-1 (or the pseudogene TRBV3-2) and TRBJ1-4; 7 bases map to TRBD1. The germline V gene has CDR1 LGHDT and CDR2 YNNKEL (reference sequence). V dropped 1 base and J dropped 8; count of bases not matched to a gene: 4. The CDR3 totals 14 residues. The CDR3 region has the DNA TGTGCCAGCAGCCAAGGGACAGGTGGAGAAAAACTGTTTTTT. Translating it yields CASSQGTGGEKLFF.

The chain employs TRBV27 and TRBJ1-5, with D perhaps matching TRBD1 (5 bases). CDR1 is MNHEY, CDR2 SMNVEV, per germline (reference sequence). Between the trimmed V and J ends, which lost 3 bases and 3 bases, there was a span of 9 bases. This CDR3 is built from 14 residues. The CDR3 sequence: CASSFSGTNQPQHF. CDR3 DNA: TGTGCCAGCAGTTTTTCAGGGACCAATCAGCCCCAGCATTTT.

This chain links TRBV9 with TRBJ2-5; D not certain. The V and J ends lost 3 bases and 1 base respectively, with 13 bases between them. The CDR3 covers 15 residues. The germline CDR1 and CDR2 sequences are SGDLS and YYNGEE. The DNA of the CDR3 is TGTGCCAGCAGCGCGATGTGGCTGCCCCAAGAGACCCAGTACTTC. It is translated as CASSAMWLPQETQYF.

This chain uses TRBV7-6 with TRBJ2-2; possible D gene TRBD1, 5 bases. Germline assignment: CDR1 SGHVS and CDR2 FNYEAQ. V dropped 5 bases and J dropped 6 bases, with 25 bases sitting between them. The CDR3 sequence is 18 residues long. CDR3 in DNA: TGTGCCAGCAGCCACGAGCTAGGCCTCCTTAAAGGGGCCGGGGAGCTGTTTTTT. Amino acid sequence: CASSHELGLLKGAGELFF.

The V call is TRBV4-1, the J call TRBJ2-7; perhaps TRBD1 as D (6 bases). With 2 bases removed from V and 4 bases from J, the gap between germline ends came to 15 bases. The germline gives CDR1 MGHRA, CDR2 YSYEKL. The CDR3 has 15 amino acids. CDR3 sequence (DNA): TGCGCCAGCAGCCAAAGGACAGAGAGGCGGTACGAGCAGTACTTC. As protein: CASSQRTERRYEQYF.

V is TRBV4-1 and J is TRBJ1-2; 10 bases agree with TRBD1. The CDR3 totals 17 residues. J gave up 4 bases and V 3 bases, and 11 bases lay outside the gene matches. The V gene's germline CDR1 is MGHRA and CDR2 YSYEKL. The CDR3 nucleotides are TGCGCCAGCAGCCACCCGCTCCGGGACAGGGGAATCTATGGCTACACCTTC. Encoded protein: CASSHPLRDRGIYGYTF.

The rearrangement uses TRBV19 and TRBJ1-5; D gene unclear. The CDR3 covers 14 residues. Trimming cost V 0 bases and J 3 bases, with 6 bases left between them. Germline V gene data show CDR1 as LNHDA and CDR2 as SQIVND (reference sequence). This CDR3 reads CASSIDGDNQPQHF. The CDR3 region has the DNA TGTGCCAGTAGTATAGACGGGGACAATCAGCCCCAGCATTTT.

The DNA of the CDR3 is TGTGCCAGCAGCACTCCCCTTTTTAGCGGGAGCAGGCAAGAGACCCAGTACTTC. Amino acid sequence: CASSTPLFSGSRQETQYF. The chain combines TRBV9 with TRBJ2-5, with 9 bases lining up with TRBD2. Germline CDR1 reads SGDLS; CDR2 reads YYNGEE. This CDR3 region has 18 residues. V lost 4 bases, J lost 2 bases, and 15 bases stayed unmatched.

This sequence joins TRBV5-6 and TRBJ1-3, with D unresolved. Trimming pared 2 bases from V and 4 bases from J, leaving 13 bases between. Germline values: CDR1 SGHDT, CDR2 YYEEEE. This CDR3 is 15 amino acids long. This CDR3 is CASSFRSVAGNTIYF. CDR3 DNA: TGTGCCAGCAGCTTTCGCTCGGTAGCGGGAAACACCATATATTTT.

This clone was recorded once. The chain carries TRBV4-1 and TRBJ2-1; 10 bases map to TRBD1. Germline V gene sequence: CDR1 MGHRA, CDR2 YSYEKL. The ends lost 3 bases at V and 5 bases at J; junction bases unmatched: 7. CDR3 length equals 16 residues. The CDR3 sequence: CASSQGQGSLNNEQFF. As DNA, the CDR3 is TGCGCCAGCAGCCAGGGACAGGGGTCCCTGAACAATGAGCAGTTCTTC.

The chain uses TRBV7-2 and TRBJ2-7; 10 nucleotides match TRBD2. J was trimmed by 0 bases and V by 0 bases; bases with no gene match: 5. This CDR3 has 17 amino acids. Germline CDR1 SGHTA, CDR2 FQGNSA. The CDR3 DNA is TGTGCCAGCAGCTTAGCGAGGGCTAGCGGGAGCTCCTACGAGCAGTACTTC. Amino acids: CASSLARASGSSYEQYF.

The CDR3 loop is CASSAGAGQEDNSPLHF. As DNA, the CDR3 is TGTGCCAGCAGCGCCGGGGCGGGACAGGAGGATAATTCACCCCTCCACTTT. The chain recombines TRBV7-9 with TRBJ1-6, with 8 bases identical to TRBD1. The CDR3 has 17 residues. V lost 5 bases and J lost 5; bases outside the gene matches: 11. Germline assignment: CDR1 SEHNR and CDR2 FQNEAQ (reference sequence).

The rearrangement uses TRBV29-1 and TRBJ2-3; 8 positions match TRBD2. Germline V CDR1 and CDR2: SQVTM, ANQGSEA. The CDR3 is 20 residues long. The trim removed 6 bases at V and 3 bases at J, leaving 26 bases unmatched. CDR3 nucleotide sequence: TGCAGCGTCGGAACCACAGAGGAAGGCGGGAGGCCCCGGGTGACAGATACGCAGTATTTT. As protein: CSVGTTEEGGRPRVTDTQYF.

J is TRBJ2-1 and V is TRBV19, with D tentatively TRBD2 (6 bases). Trimming cost V 4 bases and J 13 bases, with 11 bases left between them. CDR3 length: 11 amino acids. CDR1 and CDR2 (germline): LNHDA, SQIVND (reference sequence). CDR3 region: CASSRWEEQFF. The CDR3, as DNA: TGTGCCAGTAGTAGGTGGGAGGAACAGTTCTTC.